This TCR beta chain stems from a study of metastatic and nonmetastatic thyroid tumors. TCRdb re-called the PCR reads through MiXCR. This table has over 40,000 clones, about 25% appearing once. This clone was detected many times. All patients were untreated before thyroid surgery. Germline CDR1 and CDR2: SNHLY and FYNNEI. Trimming removed 2 bases from V and 9 bases from J, with 11 bases in between. The CDR3 covers 13 residues. This TCR was sampled from a male donor with papillary thyroid cancer or a benign thyroid nodule (not recorded which). Some clones in this sample may be carry-over from other donors' samples. Sequencing was done on a sample of blood. V gene TRBV2 combines with J gene TRBJ2-1; no definite D call. The CDR3 reads CASSERASSEQFF. In DNA, the CDR3 is TGTGCCAGCAGTGAAAGGGCCTCCAGTGAGCAGTTCTTC.